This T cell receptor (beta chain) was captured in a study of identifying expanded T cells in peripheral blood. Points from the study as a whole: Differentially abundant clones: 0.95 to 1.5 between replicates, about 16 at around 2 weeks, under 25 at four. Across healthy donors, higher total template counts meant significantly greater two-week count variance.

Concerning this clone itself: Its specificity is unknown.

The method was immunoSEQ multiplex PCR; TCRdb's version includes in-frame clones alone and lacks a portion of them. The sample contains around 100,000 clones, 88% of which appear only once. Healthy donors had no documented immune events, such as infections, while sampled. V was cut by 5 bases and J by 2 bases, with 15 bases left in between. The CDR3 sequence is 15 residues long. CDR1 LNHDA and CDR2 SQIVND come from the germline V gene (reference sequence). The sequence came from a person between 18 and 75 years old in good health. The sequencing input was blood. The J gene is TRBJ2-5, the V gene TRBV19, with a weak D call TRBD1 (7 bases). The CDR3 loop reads CASSPGGQRQETQYF. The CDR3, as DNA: TGTGCCAGTAGTCCAGGGGGGCAAAGGCAAGAGACCCAGTACTTC.